The source of this TCR beta chain is a study of OX40 agonist ivuxolimab in advanced cancers. The overall study: The patients received ivuxolimab by intravenous route every 2 weeks at 0.01 to 10 mg/kg. Three patients had partial responses: one hepatocellular carcinoma, two cutaneous melanoma.

The repertoire was sequenced with immunoSEQ multiplex PCR; TCRdb's copy has only in-frame clones and lacks some. The table has around 65,000 clones, 90% to 95% seen once. The V gene end was trimmed by 5 bases and the J gene end by 1 base; junction bases not matched to a gene: 5. The CDR3 has 15 amino acids. Germline V gene lookup returns CDR1 LNHDA and CDR2 SQIVND (reference sequence). The sequence was collected from an adult with an advanced solid tumor such as melanoma, head and neck, liver or kidney cancer. The chain uses TRBV19 and TRBJ2-3, with TRBD2 matching over 8 bases. The specimen was CD4+ or CD8+ T cells sorted from blood, collected in a trial of the OX40 agonist ivuxolimab. CDR3 residues: CASSSSGPGTDTQYF. The CDR3, as DNA: TGTGCCAGTAGTTCTAGCGGGCCAGGCACAGATACGCAGTATTTT.